This T cell receptor (beta chain) stems from a study of blood T cell repertoires in COVID-19. The CDR3 sequence is 15 residues long. V was cut by 10 bases and J by 2 bases, with 15 bases left in between. The germline CDR1 and CDR2 sequences are MNHNY and SVGAGI (reference sequence). The assay was immunoSEQ multiplex PCR, and TCRdb's table has in-frame clones only and misses some. Among approximately 450,000 clones listed, roughly nine tenths were seen once. The TCR sequence derives from a man under 40 who had recovered from COVID-19. The J gene is TRBJ2-6, the V gene TRBV6-6; D is possibly TRBD1 (6 bases). The source material was PBMCs or T cells enriched from blood (not recorded which). This CDR3 reads CATRNQGTGANVLTF. CDR3 nucleotide sequence: TGTGCCACGAGAAACCAGGGGACTGGGGCCAACGTCCTGACTTTC.